These 25 T cell receptor beta chains were sequenced from one sample in a study of blood T cell repertoires in COVID-19. Libraries were prepared by immunoSEQ multiplex PCR; TCRdb keeps only in-frame clonotypes and omits some of them. This table has a few hundred thousand clones, approximately 90% appearing once. Material for sequencing was peripheral blood. These receptors came from a woman aged 50 to 65 with COVID-19, enrolled during active disease.

This clone was detected only once. The V and J genes are TRBV21-1 and TRBJ2-3; the table's D call, TRBD2, has no DNA check behind it. TRBV21-1 is deemed a pseudogene. This CDR3 spans 17 amino acids. Written as DNA, the CDR3 is TGTGCCAGCAGCAAAGAGGAAGCGGGATGCCCCCGAGATACGCAGTATTTT. Translating it yields CASSKEEAGCPRDTQYF.

This clone appeared once. The chain employs TRBV5-6 and TRBJ2-5; D remains unclear. Trimming cost V 4 bases and J 5 bases, with 6 bases left between them. Per the germline V gene, CDR1 is SGHDT and CDR2 is YYEEEE. The CDR3 consists of 11 residues. CDR3 loop: CASSIAETQYF. CDR3 bases: TGTGCCAGCAGCATCGCGGAGACCCAGTACTTC. Full variable domain (missing parts from reference TRBV5-6 and TRBJ2-5): DAGVTQSPTHLIKTRGQQVTLRCSPKSGHDTVSWYQQALGQGPQFIFQYYEEEERQRGNFPDRFSGHQFPNYSSELNVNALLLGDSALYLCASSIAETQYFGPGTRLLVL.

The V and J genes are TRBV19 and TRBJ2-3, with D uncertain. The ends were cut back, 9 bases at V and 3 bases at J, with 16 bases in the middle. The CDR3 runs 14 residues. Germline assignment: CDR1 LNHDA and CDR2 SQIVND (reference sequence). CDR3 DNA sequence: TGTGCCAGCGGATCAGCGCTTAGAACAGATACGCAGTATTTT. Its translation: CASGSALRTDTQYF. The full variable domain, completed using reference TRBV19 and TRBJ2-3, is DGGITQSPKYLFRKEGQNVTLSCEQNLNHDAMYWYRQDPGQGLRLIYYSQIVNDFQKGDIAEGYSVSREKKESFPLTVTSAQKNPTAFYLCASGSALRTDTQYFGPGTRLTVL.

This rearrangement joins TRBV30 to TRBJ1-5; no clear D. V lost 0 bases, J lost 6 bases, and 12 bases lay in between. Germline lookup yields CDR1 GTSNPN and CDR2 SVGIG (reference sequence). The length of the CDR3 is 14 residues. CDR3 residues: CAWSVAPSSQPQHF. Here the CDR3 DNA reads TGTGCCTGGAGTGTGGCCCCATCTAGTCAGCCCCAGCATTTT.

V gene TRBV29-1 combines with J gene TRBJ2-1; perhaps TRBD2 as D (6 bases). The CDR3 sequence is 15 residues long. Trimming stripped 7 bases from V and 3 bases from J, with 19 bases between. Germline V CDR1 and CDR2: SQVTM, ANQGSEA. The CDR3 DNA reads as TGCAGCGCGTTCGTACCGGGACTTTTCTACAATGAGCAGTTCTTC. Translation: CSAFVPGLFYNEQFF.

The gene calls are TRBV6-1 and TRBJ1-5, with D perhaps matching TRBD1 (5 bases). V was shortened by 4 bases and J by 0 bases, with 16 bases between the two germline ends. This CDR3 comprises 17 residues. Germline CDR1 MNHNS, CDR2 SASEGT. CDR3 bases: TGTGCCAGCAGTGCACCGGTGGACACTTTTAGCAATCAGCCCCAGCATTTT. Translated: CASSAPVDTFSNQPQHF.

The V and J genes are TRBV7-9 and TRBJ2-5, with 9 bases identical to TRBD1. Germline V gene data show CDR1 as SEHNR and CDR2 as FQNEAQ (reference sequence). V lost 3 bases to trimming and J lost 2 bases; unmatched junction nucleotides: 10. The CDR3 is 17 residues long. The CDR3 bases are TGTGCCAGCAGCTTCCCTATCCGGGACAGGGCTCAAGAGACCCAGTACTTC. Translating gives CASSFPIRDRAQETQYF.

This sequence joins TRBV3-1 (or the pseudogene TRBV3-2) and TRBJ2-2, with a possible D match to TRBD1 (5 bases). The CDR3 is made up of 17 amino acids. Germline V gene data show CDR1 as LGHDT and CDR2 as YNNKEL (reference sequence). Trimming cost V 3 bases and J 1 base, with 15 bases left between them. In nucleotides, the CDR3 is TGTGCCAGCAGCCAGAAGAGGTCAGGGATGAACACCGGGGAGCTGTTTTTT. Protein: CASSQKRSGMNTGELFF.

V is TRBV11-2 and J is TRBJ2-1, with 12 bases lining up with TRBD2. V lost 4 bases, J lost 5 bases, and 3 bases stayed unmatched. Germline CDR1 reads SGHAT; CDR2 reads FQNNGV. The CDR3 consists of 15 residues. CDR3 nucleotide sequence: TGTGCCAGCAGCTCTAGCGGGAGGGCCAACAATGAGCAGTTCTTC. This codes for CASSSSGRANNEQFF.

This clone was recorded only once. V is TRBV27 and J is TRBJ1-1; 7 bases match TRBD1. The V gene end was trimmed by 5 bases and the J gene end by 4 bases; junction bases not matched to a gene: 7. The CDR3 is 14 residues long. CDR1 is MNHEY, CDR2 SMNVEV, per germline (reference sequence). The CDR3 DNA reads TGTGCCAGCAGTCCAAGAGACAGGGCCACTGAAGCTTTCTTT. Its translation: CASSPRDRATEAFF.

The chain links TRBV2 to TRBJ2-5; D unclear. This CDR3 is 17 amino acids long. Germline CDR1 and CDR2: SNHLY and FYNNEI. The V end lost 6 bases, the J end lost 0 bases, and 20 bases lay between the germline ends. In nucleotides, the CDR3 is TGTGCCAGCAGGGGCCGTGTCGCCCAATTCTACCAAGAGACCCAGTACTTC. Protein sequence: CASRGRVAQFYQETQYF.

The V gene is TRBV30, the J gene TRBJ2-5; 9 positions agree with TRBD1. V gave up 5 bases and J gave up 5 bases; unmatched junction bases: 12. The CDR3 runs to 15 residues. Germline V gives CDR1 GTSNPN, CDR2 SVGIG (reference sequence). This chain's CDR3 is CAWLGQGKRTETQYF. The CDR3 DNA reads TGTGCCTGGCTGGGACAGGGAAAAAGGACGGAGACCCAGTACTTC. The full variable domain, rest sourced from reference TRBV30 and TRBJ2-5, is SQTIHQWPATLVQPVGSPLSLECTVEGTSNPNLYWYRQAAGRGLQLLFYSVGIGQISSEVPQNLSASRPQDRQFILSSKKLLLSDSGFYLCAWLGQGKRTETQYFGPGTRLLVL.

The chain joins TRBV20-1 to TRBJ2-1, with TRBD2 identical over 9 bases. J gave up 8 bases and V 3 bases, and 5 bases lay outside the gene matches. This CDR3 comprises 13 residues. Looked up from germline, CDR1 is DFQATT and CDR2 is SNEGSKA (reference sequence). The CDR3 DNA follows: TGCAGTGCTAGTAGCGGGGGTGCGGATGAGCAGTTCTTC. Its protein product is CSASSGGADEQFF.

J is TRBJ2-2 and V is TRBV6-2 or TRBV6-3; TRBD1 matches at 8 bases. The V segment lost 3 bases and the J segment 3 bases; nucleotides outside the gene matches: 6. CDR3 length equals 16 residues. Germline V gene sequence: CDR1 MNHEY, CDR2 SVGEGT. The CDR3 bases are TGTGCCAGCAGTTATAGTGACAGGGGTTACACCGGGGAGCTGTTTTTT. As protein: CASSYSDRGYTGELFF.

The chain recombines TRBV2 with TRBJ2-7; maybe TRBD2 (5 bases). This CDR3 is built from 17 residues. Trimming stripped 0 bases from V and 4 bases from J, with 19 bases between. Per germline, CDR1 SNHLY and CDR2 FYNNEI. The CDR3: CASSEATPLAGEYEQYF. CDR3 nucleotides: TGTGCCAGCAGTGAAGCGACCCCGCTAGCTGGGGAGTACGAGCAGTACTTC.

The chain links TRBV11-2 to TRBJ2-5; the D gene is possibly TRBD1 (6 bases). V was cut by 4 bases and J by 2 bases, with 14 bases left in between. From germline, CDR1 is SGHAT and CDR2 FQNNGV. CDR3 length: 15 residues. In DNA, the CDR3 is TGTGCCAGCAGCTCCATTAGTAGGGGGCAAGAGACCCAGTACTTC. Translating it yields CASSSISRGQETQYF.

This clone has a single count. This sequence joins TRBV5-6 and TRBJ1-2, with 7 bases lining up with TRBD1. Germline V CDR1 and CDR2: SGHDT, YYEEEE. The CDR3 runs to 15 residues. J was trimmed by 3 bases and V by 3 bases; bases with no gene match: 8. CDR3 sequence: CASSSLDRRYYGYTF. DNA of the CDR3: TGTGCCAGCAGCTCGTTGGACAGGAGATACTATGGCTACACCTTC.

About this clone: The sample carries other DNA sequences with the same CDR3. The chain links TRBV11-2 to TRBJ2-7; D might be TRBD2 (5 bases). The germline V gene encodes CDR1 SGHAT and CDR2 FQNNGV. V lost 1 base and J lost 0, with 10 bases in between. The CDR3 length is 15 residues. The CDR3 DNA follows: TGTGCCAGCAGCTTAGTAAGCGGATTCTCCTACGAGCAGTACTTC. Protein: CASSLVSGFSYEQYF.

This sequence joins TRBV10-1 and TRBJ1-1; possibly TRBD1 for D (5 bases). Germline V lookup: CDR1 WNHNN, CDR2 SYGVQD (reference sequence). Trimming shortened V by 5 bases and J by 2 bases, and 15 bases separated the two germline ends. This CDR3 has 15 amino acids. The CDR3 bases are TGCGCCAGCAGTTTCGACGGGGGGGTTAACACTGAAGCTTTCTTT. Protein: CASSFDGGVNTEAFF.

This rearrangement joins TRBV6-5 to TRBJ2-7; D perhaps matches TRBD1 (6 bases). Germline CDR1 is MNHEY and CDR2 is SVGAGI. V lost 5 bases and J lost 2, with 10 bases in between. CDR3 length: 13 amino acids. The CDR3 bases are TGTGCCAGCAGTCCCGGGACAACCTACGAGCAGTACTTC. Its protein product is CASSPGTTYEQYF.

The chain joins TRBV7-9 to TRBJ2-7; D might be TRBD1 (6 bases). The CDR3 consists of 14 residues. V was trimmed by 3 bases and J by 5 bases, leaving 14 bases between them. CDR1 and CDR2 from the germline V gene are SEHNR and FQNEAQ (reference sequence). The CDR3 is CASSFAGAWDEQYF. CDR3 DNA sequence: TGTGCCAGCAGCTTTGCAGGGGCTTGGGACGAGCAGTACTTC. Filled out from reference TRBV7-9 and TRBJ2-7, the complete variable domain reads DTGVSQNPRHKITKRGQNVTFRCDPISEHNRLYWYRQTLGQGPEFLTYFQNEAQLEKSRLLSDRFSAERPKGSFSTLEIQRTEQGDSAMYLCASSFAGAWDEQYFGPGTRLTVT.

Regarding this clone: This likely stems from a read error, as it lies one base from a far larger clone. This chain links TRBV3-1 (or the pseudogene TRBV3-2) with TRBJ1-5; D possibly corresponds to TRBD1 (5 bases). Germline V CDR1 and CDR2: LGHDT, YNNKEL (reference sequence). V gave up 4 bases and J gave up 4 bases, with 8 bases separating them. The CDR3 is 13 residues long. The DNA of the CDR3 is TGTGCCAGCAGCCGACAGCCTAATCAGCCCCAGCATTTT. Protein sequence: CASSRQPNQPQHF.

On this clone: Its ends do not fully match the called genes, so a read error is possible. The J gene is TRBJ1-1, the V gene TRBV2; no definite D call. The CDR3 has 15 residues. The germline gives CDR1 SNHLY, CDR2 FYNNEI. The CDR3, as DNA: TGTGCCAGCAGCGAAGAGGGAGGACCCAACACTGAAGCTTTCTTT. Its protein product is CASSEEGGPNTEAFF.

V is TRBV19 and J is TRBJ1-1; 11 positions agree with TRBD1. The CDR3 is made up of 15 amino acids. Germline V lookup: CDR1 LNHDA, CDR2 SQIVND (reference sequence). The ends lost 6 bases at V and 4 bases at J; junction bases unmatched: 7. The CDR3 sequence is CASRLDRGRGTEAFF. CDR3 sequence (DNA): TGTGCCAGTAGGTTGGACAGGGGGCGAGGCACTGAAGCTTTCTTT.

The chain has TRBV3-1 (or the pseudogene TRBV3-2) and TRBJ2-1, with 12 bases identical to TRBD2. Germline lookup yields CDR1 LGHDT and CDR2 YNNKEL (reference sequence). Losses at the gene ends were 3 bases for V and 6 bases for J; bases not matched to a gene: 6. CDR3 length equals 16 residues. The CDR3 coding sequence is TGTGCCAGCAGCCACCGGACTAGCGGGACGCCCAATGAGCAGTTCTTC. It encodes CASSHRTSGTPNEQFF.